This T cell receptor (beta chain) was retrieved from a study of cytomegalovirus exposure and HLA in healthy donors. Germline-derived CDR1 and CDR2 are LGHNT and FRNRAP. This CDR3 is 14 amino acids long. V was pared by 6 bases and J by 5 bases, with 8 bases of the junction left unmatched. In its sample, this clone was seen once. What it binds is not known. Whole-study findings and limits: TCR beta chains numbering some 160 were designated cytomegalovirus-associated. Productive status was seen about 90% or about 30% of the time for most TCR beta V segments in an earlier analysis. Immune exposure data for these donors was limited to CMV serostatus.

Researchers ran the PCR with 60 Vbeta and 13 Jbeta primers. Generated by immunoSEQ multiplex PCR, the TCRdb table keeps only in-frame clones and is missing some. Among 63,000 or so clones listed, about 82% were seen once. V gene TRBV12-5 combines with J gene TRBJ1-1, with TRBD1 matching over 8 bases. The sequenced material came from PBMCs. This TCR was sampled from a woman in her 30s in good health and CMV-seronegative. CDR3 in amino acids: CASGPQGARTEAFF. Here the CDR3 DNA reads TGTGCTAGTGGGCCCCAGGGGGCGCGGACTGAAGCTTTCTTT.